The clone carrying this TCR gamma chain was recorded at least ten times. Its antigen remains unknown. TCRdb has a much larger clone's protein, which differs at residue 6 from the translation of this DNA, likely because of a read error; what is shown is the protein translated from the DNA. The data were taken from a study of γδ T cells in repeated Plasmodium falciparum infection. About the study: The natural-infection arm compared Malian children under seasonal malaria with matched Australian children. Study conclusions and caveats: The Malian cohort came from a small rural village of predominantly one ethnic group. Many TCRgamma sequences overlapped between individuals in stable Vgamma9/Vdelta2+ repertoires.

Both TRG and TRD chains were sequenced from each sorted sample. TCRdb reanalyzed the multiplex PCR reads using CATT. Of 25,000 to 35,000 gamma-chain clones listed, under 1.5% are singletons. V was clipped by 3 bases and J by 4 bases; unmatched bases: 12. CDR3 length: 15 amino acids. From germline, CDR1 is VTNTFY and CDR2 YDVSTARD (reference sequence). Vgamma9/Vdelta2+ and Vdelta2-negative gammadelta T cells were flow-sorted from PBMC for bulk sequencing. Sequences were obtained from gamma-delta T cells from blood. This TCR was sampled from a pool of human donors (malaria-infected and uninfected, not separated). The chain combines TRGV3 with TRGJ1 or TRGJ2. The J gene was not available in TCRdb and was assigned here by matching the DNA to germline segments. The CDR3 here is CATWDGRIFYYKKLF. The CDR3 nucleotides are TGTGCCACCTGGGACGGGCGAATCTTCTATTATAAGAAACTCTTT.